Below are 32 T cell receptor beta chains sequenced from a single sample in a study of CD8 T cells in ankylosing spondylitis. Whole-study findings and limits: Made up of eight highly homologous variants, a TCR beta motif appeared characteristic of ankylosing spondylitis blood.

MiXCR, run by TCRdb on the 5' RACE reads, gives a single entry per CDR3 protein. The table lists roughly 400,000 distinct CDR3 sequences, 20% to 25% of them singletons. Antigens of these TCRs are unknown. The sample taken for sequencing was blood, either unsorted or a sorted T cell fraction (not recorded which). These receptor sequences come from a male donor with ankylosing spondylitis.

This clonotype was observed a few times. The V gene is TRBV4-2, the J gene TRBJ1-1; 10 bases line up with TRBD1. Germline CDR1 LGHNA, CDR2 YNFKEQ. The CDR3 covers 17 residues. Trimming took 0 bases from V and 1 from J; bases not matched to a gene: 5. The CDR3 loop is CASSQEGTGASNTEAFF. The CDR3 region has the DNA TGTGCCAGCAGCCAAGAGGGGACAGGGGCTTCGAACACTGAAGCTTTCTTT.

This sequence joins TRBV7-9 and TRBJ2-4, with D possibly being TRBD1 or TRBD2 (5 bases each). V was clipped by 8 bases and J by 5 bases, with 13 bases between them. CDR1 SEHNR and CDR2 FQNEAQ come from the germline V gene (reference sequence). The CDR3 is made up of 13 amino acids. The CDR3 reads CASGRDVQNIQYF. The CDR3 region has the DNA TGTGCCAGCGGACGGGACGTACAAAACATTCAGTACTTC.

V gene TRBV9 combines with J gene TRBJ1-1; D gene ambiguous. Germline CDR1 is SGDLS and CDR2 is YYNGEE. The CDR3 has 18 amino acids. Trimming removed 0 bases from V and 0 bases from J, with 18 bases in between. CDR3 sequence (DNA): TGTGCCAGCAGCGTAGCCGATGGAGGGTGGACTCTGAACACTGAAGCTTTCTTT. Residues: CASSVADGGWTLNTEAFF.

This clonotype was seen a few times. The chain links TRBV6-1 to TRBJ1-3, with TRBD1 matching over 8 bases. V lost 5 bases and J lost 2; bases outside the gene matches: 2. This CDR3 region has 14 residues. The germline gives CDR1 MNHNS, CDR2 SASEGT. This CDR3 is CASSTGGTGNTIYF. The CDR3, as DNA: TGTGCCAGCAGTACAGGGGGTACTGGAAACACCATATATTTT.

This chain connects TRBV9 to TRBJ1-1; perhaps TRBD1 as D (5 bases). Germline CDR1 is SGDLS and CDR2 is YYNGEE. This CDR3 is built from 15 residues. The germline V and J ends were trimmed by 4 bases and 6 bases, with 19 bases remaining between them. The CDR3 region is CASSPHPGGAAEAFF. DNA for the CDR3: TGTGCCAGCAGCCCCCACCCGGGAGGGGCCGCTGAAGCTTTCTTT.

The rearrangement joins TRBV5-1 to TRBJ2-1; 8 bases are shared with TRBD2. V shed 5 bases, J shed 3 bases, and the junction held 10 bases outside the gene matches. There are 16 residues in the CDR3. The germline CDR1 and CDR2 sequences are SGHRS and YFSETQ. The CDR3 DNA sequence: TGCGCCAGCAGGACCCTCGACGGGACTAGCTACAATGAGCAGTTCTTC. Translation: CASRTLDGTSYNEQFF. The variable domain in full, with the rest retrieved from reference TRBV5-1 and TRBJ2-1, is KAGVTQTPRYLIKTRGQQVTLSCSPISGHRSVSWYQQTPGQGLQFLFEYFSETQRNKGNFPGRFSGRQFSNSRSEMNVSTLELGDSALYLCASRTLDGTSYNEQFFGPGTRLTVL.

The CDR3 spells CASSLPTDEQYF. CDR3 nucleotide sequence: TGCGCCAGCAGTCTACCGACGGACGAGCAGTACTTC. The chain joins TRBV5-1 to TRBJ2-7; D call uncertain. The CDR3 runs 12 residues. Germline V CDR1 and CDR2: SGHRS, YFSETQ. The V and J ends lost 5 bases and 5 bases respectively, with 11 bases between them. Full variable domain (rest looked up from reference TRBV5-1 and TRBJ2-7): KAGVTQTPRYLIKTRGQQVTLSCSPISGHRSVSWYQQTPGQGLQFLFEYFSETQRNKGNFPGRFSGRQFSNSRSEMNVSTLELGDSALYLCASSLPTDEQYFGPGTRLTVT.

This clonotype was observed a single time. The V and J genes are TRBV6-2 or TRBV6-3 and TRBJ2-1; TRBD2 is a possible D gene (6 bases). V lost 6 bases and J lost 7, with 19 bases in between. This CDR3 is 15 amino acids long. Germline assignment: CDR1 MNHEY and CDR2 SVGEGT. The DNA of the CDR3 is TGTGCCAGCAGCTCTCTCGGGAGAGAGAGGAATGAGCAGTTCTTC. It codes for CASSSLGRERNEQFF.

The genes are TRBV3-1 and TRBJ2-7, with 10 positions matching TRBD1. This CDR3 comprises 15 residues. Looked up from germline, CDR1 is LGHDT and CDR2 is YNNKEL (reference sequence). The V and J ends lost 2 bases and 7 bases, in that order; junction bases with no gene match: 8. The CDR3 protein is CASSQLGTGVEEQYF. In DNA, the CDR3 is TGTGCCAGCAGCCAACTCGGGACAGGGGTGGAAGAGCAGTACTTC.

The V gene is TRBV5-1, the J gene TRBJ1-1, with D unresolved. With 4 bases removed from V and 3 bases from J, the gap between germline ends came to 13 bases. Looked up from germline, CDR1 is SGHRS and CDR2 is YFSETQ. CDR3 length equals 14 residues. CDR3 amino acids: CASSLNGLDTEAFF. For the CDR3, the DNA is TGCGCCAGCAGCCTAAACGGATTAGACACTGAAGCTTTCTTT. Together with reference TRBV5-1 and TRBJ1-1, the CDR3 gives the full variable domain: KAGVTQTPRYLIKTRGQQVTLSCSPISGHRSVSWYQQTPGQGLQFLFEYFSETQRNKGNFPGRFSGRQFSNSRSEMNVSTLELGDSALYLCASSLNGLDTEAFFGQGTRLTVV.

The chain employs TRBV5-1 and TRBJ2-1; TRBD1 aligns across 8 bases. V lost 4 bases, J lost 3 bases, and 6 bases stayed unmatched. The CDR3 is made up of 15 amino acids. CDR1 SGHRS and CDR2 YFSETQ come from the germline V gene. The CDR3 sequence is CASSHGQGHYNEQFF. The CDR3 region has the DNA TGCGCCAGCAGCCATGGACAGGGACACTACAATGAGCAGTTCTTC.

The chain has TRBV29-1 and TRBJ1-6, with 7 bases lining up with TRBD1. The CDR3 extends over 13 amino acids. CDR1 is SQVTM and CDR2 is ANQGSEA in the germline V gene. V was pared by 4 bases and J by 5 bases, with 2 bases of the junction left unmatched. CDR3 sequence reads: CSVGDRNNSPLHF. The CDR3 nucleotides are TGCAGCGTTGGGGACAGAAATAATTCACCCCTCCACTTT.

This sequence joins TRBV5-1 and TRBJ2-7, with 8 bases matching TRBD1. The germline V gene has CDR1 SGHRS and CDR2 YFSETQ. With V trimmed by 3 bases and J by 2 bases, 7 bases remained unmatched. The CDR3 spans 15 residues. Here the CDR3 DNA reads TGCGCCAGCAGCTCCAGACAGGGGTCTACCTACGAGCAGTACTTC. Translating it yields CASSSRQGSTYEQYF.

J is TRBJ2-2 and V is TRBV7-3; D uncertain. The V end was cut by 1 base, the J end by 7 bases, with 1 base between. This CDR3 comprises 11 residues. The germline CDR1 and CDR2 sequences are SGHTA and FQGTGA. CDR3 nucleotides: TGTGCCAGCAGCTTAAACGGGGAGCTGTTTTTT. Protein product: CASSLNGELFF.

V usage is TRBV5-1 and J usage is TRBJ2-2, with TRBD1 matching over 8 bases. This CDR3 is built from 16 residues. Germline V gives CDR1 SGHRS, CDR2 YFSETQ. V gave up 2 bases and J gave up 5 bases; unmatched junction bases: 8. In DNA, the CDR3 is TGCGCCAGCAGCTTAGGTGGGACAGGCGGGACCGGGGAGCTGTTTTTT. Protein product: CASSLGGTGGTGELFF.

The rearrangement links TRBV12-3 or TRBV12-4 to TRBJ1-2; D not resolved. V was cut by 1 base and J by 4 bases, with 13 bases left in between. The length of the CDR3 is 15 residues. The CDR3 DNA reads as TGTGCCAGCAGTTTAGTTGGGGTGTTTGGCTATGGCTACACCTTC. Its protein product is CASSLVGVFGYGYTF.

In this sample, this clonotype turned up a few times. The chain links TRBV11-2 to TRBJ2-5, with 7 bases fitting TRBD2. The V gene end was trimmed by 8 bases and the J gene end by 7 bases; junction bases not matched to a gene: 10. CDR3 length equals 13 residues. From germline, CDR1 is SGHAT and CDR2 FQNNGV. The chain's CDR3 is CASGGNSGGTQYF. The CDR3 nucleotides read TGTGCCAGCGGGGGGAACTCGGGGGGGACCCAGTACTTC. Full variable domain (missing parts from reference TRBV11-2 and TRBJ2-5): EAGVAQSPRYKIIEKRQSVAFWCNPISGHATLYWYQQILGQGPKLLIQFQNNGVVDDSQLPKDRFSAERLKGVDSTLKIQPAKLEDSAVYLCASGGNSGGTQYFGPGTRLLVL.

This clonotype was detected a few times. This rearrangement joins TRBV6-1 to TRBJ2-7; D might be TRBD1 (7 bases). Between the trimmed V and J ends, which lost 8 bases and 1 base, there was a span of 15 bases. The CDR3 has 14 residues. Germline CDR1 reads MNHNS; CDR2 reads SASEGT. The CDR3 sequence is CASGGTDLSYEQYF. The CDR3 bases are TGTGCCAGCGGGGGGACAGACCTTTCCTACGAGCAGTACTTC.

This chain joins TRBV5-1 and TRBJ2-3, with TRBD1 identical over 10 bases. Germline V lookup: CDR1 SGHRS, CDR2 YFSETQ. After removal of 3 bases from V and 1 base from J, the junction contained 2 bases not matched to a gene. The CDR3 is 15 residues long. The DNA of the CDR3 is TGCGCCAGCAGCTGGGGGACAGGGGGCACAGATACGCAGTATTTT. It yields the protein CASSWGTGGTDTQYF.

The gene calls are TRBV5-1 and TRBJ1-2, with 8 positions matching TRBD1. Unmatched junction bases numbered 3, after V lost 0 bases and J lost 8 bases. The CDR3 contains 13 residues. From germline, CDR1 is SGHRS and CDR2 YFSETQ. CDR3 bases: TGCGCCAGCAGCTTGGGACAGGGGAAGGGCTACACCTTC. Protein product: CASSLGQGKGYTF.

The chain joins TRBV20-1 to TRBJ2-3, with 7 bases fitting TRBD2. The CDR3 sequence is 16 residues long. Germline CDR1 DFQATT, CDR2 SNEGSKA (reference sequence). Trimming at V came to 3 bases and at J to 0 bases, leaving 9 bases not matched to a gene. The CDR3 nucleotides read TGCAGTGCTAGTTCAGCGGGACTTCTTAGCACAGATACGCAGTATTTT. Translated: CSASSAGLLSTDTQYF.

This clonotype has a handful of counts. The chain recombines TRBV6-2 or TRBV6-3 with TRBJ2-5; the D is unclear. V gave up 3 bases and J gave up 3 bases, with 11 bases separating them. The germline CDR1 and CDR2 sequences are MNHEY and SVGEGT. This CDR3 spans 14 amino acids. Here the CDR3 reads CASSYPALKETQYF. CDR3 coding DNA: TGTGCCAGCAGTTATCCAGCCTTGAAAGAGACCCAGTACTTC.

This clonotype was seen a handful of times. The chain couples TRBV7-3 to TRBJ1-2; no clear D. The CDR3 is 14 residues long. The V gene's germline CDR1 is SGHTA and CDR2 FQGTGA. The germline V and J ends were trimmed by 2 bases and 3 bases, with 10 bases remaining between them. The CDR3 loop reads CASSLEGSDYGYTF. The CDR3 bases are TGTGCCAGCAGCTTAGAAGGGTCAGACTATGGCTACACCTTC.

The gene calls are TRBV11-3 and TRBJ2-7; D is uncertain. In germline, CDR1 is SGHNT, CDR2 YENEEA. Trimming shortened V by 1 base and J by 7 bases, and 14 bases separated the two germline ends. The CDR3 has 14 residues. The CDR3 loop reads CASSLVENGWEQYF. DNA for the CDR3: TGTGCCAGCAGCTTAGTCGAGAACGGTTGGGAGCAGTACTTC.

The chain links TRBV2 to TRBJ2-3, with 12 bases aligning to TRBD2. Losses at the gene ends were 6 bases for V and 4 bases for J; bases not matched to a gene: 11. CDR1 and CDR2 (germline): SNHLY, FYNNEI. This CDR3 comprises 17 residues. CDR3 bases: TGTGCCAGCAGGAGAAGGACTAGCGGGATGTGGCCAGATACGCAGTATTTT. Residues: CASRRRTSGMWPDTQYF.

This clonotype came up a few times. The gene calls are TRBV27 and TRBJ2-3; possibly TRBD1 for D (6 bases). Between the trimmed V and J ends, which lost 5 bases and 9 bases, there was a span of 21 bases. This CDR3 is 15 amino acids long. Germline V gene data show CDR1 as MNHEY and CDR2 as SMNVEV (reference sequence). CDR3 loop: CASSPPGQHRWTQYF. Written as DNA, the CDR3 is TGTGCCAGCAGTCCCCCTGGACAGCACAGATGGACGCAGTATTTT.

The chain links TRBV12-3 or TRBV12-4 to TRBJ1-2; D may be TRBD1 (5 bases). CDR3 length: 13 residues. Trimming took 3 bases from V and 8 from J, leaving 13 bases between them. The CDR3, as DNA: TGTGCCAGCAGTTTTATACAGGCGGGGGGCTACACCTTC. It is translated as CASSFIQAGGYTF.

This clonotype was found a few times. This rearrangement joins TRBV7-9 to TRBJ1-3; D gene uncertain. V was pared by 4 bases and J by 4 bases, with 8 bases between. CDR1 is SEHNR and CDR2 is FQNEAQ in the germline V gene (reference sequence). The CDR3 loop spans 13 amino acids. Written as DNA, the CDR3 is TGTGCCAGCAGCTCCCGTCTAGGAAACACCATATATTTT. Encoded protein: CASSSRLGNTIYF.

The chain joins TRBV27 to TRBJ2-3, with 12 nucleotides matching TRBD2. Germline V CDR1 and CDR2: MNHEY, SMNVEV (reference sequence). Trimming took 4 bases from V and 10 from J; bases not matched to a gene: 6. This CDR3 is built from 14 residues. In DNA, the CDR3 is TGTGCCAGCAGTTCTAGCGGGAGGGCCGTGTCGCAGTATTTT. This sequence encodes CASSSSGRAVSQYF.

This clonotype came up a few times. The chain employs TRBV28 and TRBJ2-7, with D possibly being TRBD2 (5 bases). The CDR3 is 15 residues long. V was pared by 5 bases and J by 0 bases, with 14 bases between. The V gene's germline CDR1 is MDHEN and CDR2 SYDVKM. DNA of the CDR3: TGTGCCAGCAGTGACACCGGCCGGGGCTCCTACGAGCAGTACTTC. It encodes CASSDTGRGSYEQYF.

This chain joins TRBV7-6 and TRBJ2-3, with D tentatively TRBD2 (6 bases). V gave up 0 bases and J gave up 1 base, with 11 bases separating them. Germline values: CDR1 SGHVS, CDR2 FNYEAQ. CDR3 length equals 16 residues. CDR3 residues: CASSLAIIAGTDTQYF. The CDR3 nucleotides read TGTGCCAGCAGCTTAGCGATAATAGCGGGCACAGATACGCAGTATTTT.

This clonotype has only a few counts. This rearrangement joins TRBV12-3 or TRBV12-4 to TRBJ1-4; a possible D gene is TRBD1 (5 bases). Trimming cost V 6 bases and J 2 bases, with 13 bases left between them. The CDR3 loop spans 15 amino acids. CDR3 region: CASSRGGGTNEKLFF. CDR3 DNA: TGTGCCAGCAGCCGCGGGGGAGGGACTAATGAAAAACTGTTTTTT.